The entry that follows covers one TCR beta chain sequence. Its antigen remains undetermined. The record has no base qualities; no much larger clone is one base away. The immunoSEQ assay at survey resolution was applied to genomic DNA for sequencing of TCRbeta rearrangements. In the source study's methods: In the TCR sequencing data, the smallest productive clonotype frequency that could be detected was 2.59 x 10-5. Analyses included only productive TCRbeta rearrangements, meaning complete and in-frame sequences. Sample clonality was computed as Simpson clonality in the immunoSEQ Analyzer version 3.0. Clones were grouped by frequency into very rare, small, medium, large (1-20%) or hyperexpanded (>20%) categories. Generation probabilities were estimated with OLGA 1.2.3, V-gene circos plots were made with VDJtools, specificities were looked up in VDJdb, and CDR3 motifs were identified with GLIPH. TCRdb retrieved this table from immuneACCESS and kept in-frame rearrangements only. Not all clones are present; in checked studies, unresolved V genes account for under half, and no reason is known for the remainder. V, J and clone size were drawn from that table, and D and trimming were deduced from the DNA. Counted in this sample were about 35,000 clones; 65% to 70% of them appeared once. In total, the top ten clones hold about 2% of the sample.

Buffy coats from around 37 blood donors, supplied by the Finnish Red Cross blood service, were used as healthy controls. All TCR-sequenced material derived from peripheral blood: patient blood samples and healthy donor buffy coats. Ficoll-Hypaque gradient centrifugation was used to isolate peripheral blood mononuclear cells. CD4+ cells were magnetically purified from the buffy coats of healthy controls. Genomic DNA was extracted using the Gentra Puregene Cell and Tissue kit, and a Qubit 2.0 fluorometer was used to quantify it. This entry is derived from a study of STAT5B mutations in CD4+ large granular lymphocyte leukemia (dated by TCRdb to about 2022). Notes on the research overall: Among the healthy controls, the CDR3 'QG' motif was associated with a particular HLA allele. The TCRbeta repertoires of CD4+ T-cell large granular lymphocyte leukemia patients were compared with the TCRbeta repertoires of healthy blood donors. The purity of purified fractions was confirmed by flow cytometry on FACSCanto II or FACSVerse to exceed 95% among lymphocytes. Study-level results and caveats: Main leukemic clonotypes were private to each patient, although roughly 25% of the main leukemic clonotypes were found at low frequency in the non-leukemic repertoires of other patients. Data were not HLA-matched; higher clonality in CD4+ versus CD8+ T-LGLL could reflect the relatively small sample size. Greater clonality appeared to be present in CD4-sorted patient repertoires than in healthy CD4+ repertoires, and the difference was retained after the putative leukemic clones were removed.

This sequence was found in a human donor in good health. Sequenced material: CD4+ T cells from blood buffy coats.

The base sequence is TGTGCCAGCAGTTCAAACAGGGGTACTTATGGCTACACCTTC. This gives the protein CASSSNRGTYGYTF. This receptor chain uses TRBV28 and TRBJ1-2; the central 7 bases match TRBD1. The junction shows trimming of 4 bases on V and 5 bases on J, and the gene matches do not reach 7 bases of it. From the germline V gene, CDR1 is MDHEN and CDR2 is SYDVKM. Including the terminal cysteine and phenylalanine, the CDR3 comprises 14 residues. Only the CDR3 portion is preserved as DNA: 42 bases, with reading frame beginning at the first base.